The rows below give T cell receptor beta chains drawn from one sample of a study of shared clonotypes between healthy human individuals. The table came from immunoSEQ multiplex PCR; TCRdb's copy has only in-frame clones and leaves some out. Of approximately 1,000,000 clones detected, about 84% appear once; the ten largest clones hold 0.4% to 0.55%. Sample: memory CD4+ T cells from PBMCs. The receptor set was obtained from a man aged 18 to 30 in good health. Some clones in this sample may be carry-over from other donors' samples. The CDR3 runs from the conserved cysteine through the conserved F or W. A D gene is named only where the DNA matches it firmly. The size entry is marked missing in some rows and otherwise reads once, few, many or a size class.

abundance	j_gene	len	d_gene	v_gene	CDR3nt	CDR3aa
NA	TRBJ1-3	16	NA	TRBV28	TGTGCCAGCAGTTTATGGGAACAGGGTACTGGAAACACCATATATTTT	CASSLWEQGTGNTIYF
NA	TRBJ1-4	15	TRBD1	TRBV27	TGTGCCAGCAGTCCCGGGACAGGGTCGGGTGAAAAACTGTTTTTT	CASSPGTGSGEKLFF
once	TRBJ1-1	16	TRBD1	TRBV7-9	TGTGCCAGCAGCCCAGGGGGGCCTGCGACGAACACTGAAGCTTTCTTT	CASSPGGPATNTEAFF
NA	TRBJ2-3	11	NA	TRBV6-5	TGTGCCACCCTGAAGGCAGATACGCAGTATTTT	CATLKADTQYF
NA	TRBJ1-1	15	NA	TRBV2	TGTGCCAGCAGTATGGACGTAGGGGCAGGCACTGAAGCTTTCTTT	CASSMDVGAGTEAFF
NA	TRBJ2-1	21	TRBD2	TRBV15	TGTGCCACCAGCAGAGATGGGATGGGACTAGCGGGAAAGATGTCCTACAATGAGCAGTTCTTC	CATSRDGMGLAGKMSYNEQFF
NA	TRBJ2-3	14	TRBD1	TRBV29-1	TGCAGCGTTCTGGATGACAGGGGGCGAGATACGCAGTATTTT	CSVLDDRGRDTQYF
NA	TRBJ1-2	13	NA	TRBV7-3	TGTGCCAGCAGCTTACTAGATGGGAATGGCTACACCTTC	CASSLLDGNGYTF
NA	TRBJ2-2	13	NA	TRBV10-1	TGCGCCAGCAGAGGCTCAAACACCGGGGAGCTGTTTTTT	CASRGSNTGELFF
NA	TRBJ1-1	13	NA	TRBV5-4	TGTGCCAGCAGCACCCGGGATCACACTGAAGCTTTCTTT	CASSTRDHTEAFF
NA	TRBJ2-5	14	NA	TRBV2	TGTGCCAGCACCTTAGGACGGAACCAAGAGACCCAGTACTTC	CASTLGRNQETQYF
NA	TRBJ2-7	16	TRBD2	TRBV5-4	TGTGCCAGCAGCTTGACTAGCGGGGGACGGGGGTCCGAGCAGTACTTC	CASSLTSGGRGSEQYF
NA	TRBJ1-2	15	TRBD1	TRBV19	TGTGCCAGTAGTTCATCTTCGACAGGGGACTATGGCTACACCTTC	CASSSSSTGDYGYTF
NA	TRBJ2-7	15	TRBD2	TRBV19	TGTGCCAGTAGTTCATGGACTAGCGGGAGCTACGAGCAGTACTTC	CASSSWTSGSYEQYF
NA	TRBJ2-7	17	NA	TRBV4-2	TGTGCCAGCAGCCAAGATACGCGGAGCGACCGTTCCTACGAGCAGTACTTC	CASSQDTRSDRSYEQYF
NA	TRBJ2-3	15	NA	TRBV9	TGTGCCAGCAATCTAGCCGGAGGGTTTACAGATACGCAGTATTTT	CASNLAGGFTDTQYF
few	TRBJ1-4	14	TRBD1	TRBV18	TGTGCCAGCTCACCAGGGACAGGGGATGAAAAACTGTTTTTT	CASSPGTGDEKLFF
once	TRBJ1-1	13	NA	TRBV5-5	TGTGCCAGCAGCTTACAGGTGGGGCCTCAAGCTTTCTTT	CASSLQVGPQAFF
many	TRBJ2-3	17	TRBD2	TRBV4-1	TGCGCCAGCAGCCCCAGACTAGCGGGAGATGGTACAGATACGCAGTATTTT	CASSPRLAGDGTDTQYF
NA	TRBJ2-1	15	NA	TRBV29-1	TGCAGCGTTGTTCTGCGATCTCCGGGAATTAATGAGCAGTTCTTC	CSVVLRSPGINEQFF
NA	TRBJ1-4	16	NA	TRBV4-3	TGCGCCAGCAGCCAAGATCTTGGCGGAACTAATGAAAAACTGTTTTTT	CASSQDLGGTNEKLFF
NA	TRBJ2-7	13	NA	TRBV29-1	TGCAGCGCCCACGGGACGGGCTCCTACGAGCAGTACTTC	CSAHGTGSYEQYF
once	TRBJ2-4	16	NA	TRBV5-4	TGTGCCAGCAGCTCGACAGGTGCCCTGGCCAAAAACATTCAGTACTTC	CASSSTGALAKNIQYF
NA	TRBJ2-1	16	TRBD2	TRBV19	TGTGCCAGTAGTACAACCCTGGGGAGGGGTAGCGGTGAGCAGTTCTTC	CASSTTLGRGSGEQFF
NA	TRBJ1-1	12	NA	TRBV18	TGTGCCAGCTCACCGTGGGGCGCACTAGCTTTCTTT	CASSPWGALAFF
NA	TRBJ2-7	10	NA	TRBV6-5	TGTGCCAGCAAGGGGTGTGAGCAGTACTTC	CASKGCEQYF
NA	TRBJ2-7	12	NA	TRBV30	TGTGCCTGGGCGGGCCAGGGGGGCGAGCAGTACTTC	CAWAGQGGEQYF
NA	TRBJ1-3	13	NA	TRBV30	TGTGCCTGGAGTGTAAACGGTGGAAACACCATATATTTT	CAWSVNGGNTIYF
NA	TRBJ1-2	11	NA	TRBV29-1	TGCAGCGTTGAAGAGAAGGGGGGCTACACCTTC	CSVEEKGGYTF
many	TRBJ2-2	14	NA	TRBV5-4	TGTGCCAGCAGCTTGGTCGGGGTCACCGGGGAGCTGTTTTTT	CASSLVGVTGELFF
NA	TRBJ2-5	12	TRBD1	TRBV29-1	TGCAGCGTCGACAGGGGAGGAGAGACCCAGTACTTC	CSVDRGGETQYF
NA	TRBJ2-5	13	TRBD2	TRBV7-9	TGTGCCAGCAGCTCCTTGGGGGGGGAGACCCAGTACTTC	CASSSLGGETQYF
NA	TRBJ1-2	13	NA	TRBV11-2	TGTGCCAGCAGCTTAGGGATCGACAGGGGCTACACCTTC	CASSLGIDRGYTF
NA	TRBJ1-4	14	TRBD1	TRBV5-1	TGCGCCAGCAGCGGGACAGGTCCTAATGAAAAACTGTTTTTT	CASSGTGPNEKLFF
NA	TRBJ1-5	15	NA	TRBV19	TGTGCCAGTAGTATTACCCCGTCTTTAAATCAGCCCCAGCATTTT	CASSITPSLNQPQHF
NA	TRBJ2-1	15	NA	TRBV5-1	TGCGCCAGCAGCTTGGCCCCTAGCTCCTACAATGAGCAGTTCTTC	CASSLAPSSYNEQFF
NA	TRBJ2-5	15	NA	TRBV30	TGTGCCCTAACTCCCAGGGCCCCGTACCAAGAGACCCAGTACTTC	CALTPRAPYQETQYF